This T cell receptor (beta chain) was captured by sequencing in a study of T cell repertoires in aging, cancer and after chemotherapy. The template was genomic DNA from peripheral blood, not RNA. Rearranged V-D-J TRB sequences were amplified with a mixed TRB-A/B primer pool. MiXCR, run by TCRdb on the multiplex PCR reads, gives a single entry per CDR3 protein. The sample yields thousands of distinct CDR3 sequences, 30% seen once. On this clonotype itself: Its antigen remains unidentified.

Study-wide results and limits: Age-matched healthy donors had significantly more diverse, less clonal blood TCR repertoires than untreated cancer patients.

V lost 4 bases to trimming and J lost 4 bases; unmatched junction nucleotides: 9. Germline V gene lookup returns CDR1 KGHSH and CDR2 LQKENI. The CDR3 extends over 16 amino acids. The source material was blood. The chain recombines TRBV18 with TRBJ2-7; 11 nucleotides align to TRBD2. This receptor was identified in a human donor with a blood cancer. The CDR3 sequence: CASSHGQGLADYEQYF. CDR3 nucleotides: TGTGCCAGCTCACACGGACAGGGACTAGCGGATTACGAGCAGTACTTC.